The 24 T cell receptor beta chains given below trace back to one sample, sequenced in a study of monozygotic twins with inflammatory bowel disease (dated 2019 in TCRdb). Library creation used 5' RACE. Sequencer: Illumina HiSeq 2500. Following TCRdb reprocessing, every CDR3 protein sequence forms one entry, and DNA is not provided. Per the sample table, the count is more than 300,000 distinct CDR3 sequences. The ten biggest clones cover just over 2.5% of the sample. Sequencing used blood. The source of these receptors is a human donor with ulcerative colitis or Crohn's disease, or a healthy co-twin of an affected twin (not recorded which).

The CDR3 here is CASSLQQGGPYNEQFF. The rearrangement links TRBV7-3 to TRBJ2-1; the D call from TCRdb, TRBD1, cannot be confirmed without DNA. The germline V gene encodes CDR1 SGHTA and CDR2 FQGTGA. CDR3 length: 16 residues.

CDR3 region: CASSLGQGYNSPLHF. The chain links TRBV2 to TRBJ1-6; lacking DNA, the TRBD1 call made by TCRdb goes unchecked. CDR1 and CDR2 (germline): SNHLY, FYNNEI. The CDR3 covers 15 residues.

The chain combines TRBV7-3 with TRBJ1-1; the D gene TCRdb calls, TRBD1, cannot be checked with no DNA. Germline loops: CDR1 SGHTA, CDR2 FQGTGA. CDR3 length: 13 amino acids. The CDR3 loop reads CASSLTGGAGAFF.

The chain combines TRBV24-1 with TRBJ1-2; TCRdb selects TRBD1, and the lack of DNA leaves this call unchecked. Looked up from germline, CDR1 is KGHDR and CDR2 is SFDVKD. The CDR3 is 15 amino acids. This CDR3 is CATSKTTGDHYGYTF.

The gene calls are TRBV7-9 and TRBJ1-1; absent DNA, TCRdb's TRBD1 call cannot be checked. From germline, CDR1 is SEHNR and CDR2 FQNEAQ (reference sequence). The CDR3 has 15 amino acids. CDR3 sequence reads: CASSPTGSPYTEAFF.

J is TRBJ2-5 and V is TRBV7-7. Germline values: CDR1 SSHAT, CDR2 FNYEAQ (reference sequence). The CDR3 has 14 residues. CDR3 sequence reads: CASSLTAMQETQYF.

The CDR3 protein is CASSQRSGTGELFF. The chain has TRBV4-3 and TRBJ2-2. Germline V gene sequence: CDR1 LGHNA, CDR2 YSLEER. This CDR3 region has 14 residues.

This chain connects TRBV4-1 to TRBJ2-1; checking the TCRdb D call of TRBD1 is not possible without DNA. Germline CDR1 and CDR2: MGHRA and YSYEKL. The CDR3 loop spans 15 amino acids. The chain's CDR3 is CASSQSGRGYNEQFF.

The CDR3: CASSADRGAADGYTF. The rearrangement joins TRBV5-4 to TRBJ1-2; the D call of TRBD1 rests on TCRdb alone, since no DNA is present to check it. Germline CDR1 reads SGHNT; CDR2 reads YYREEE (reference sequence). The length of the CDR3 is 15 residues.

The CDR3 is CASGPGTGTGAKNIQYF. This chain uses TRBV5-1 with TRBJ2-4; TCRdb outputs TRBD1, but without DNA this stays unchecked. The CDR3 runs to 17 residues. Germline V gene lookup returns CDR1 SGHRS and CDR2 YFSETQ.

The rearrangement uses TRBV7-8 and TRBJ2-1; without DNA, the TCRdb call of TRBD2 cannot be checked. The CDR3 runs 17 residues. Germline V gene sequence: CDR1 SGHVS, CDR2 FQNEAQ. This chain's CDR3 is CASSLGTSPPVYNEQFF.

The rearrangement joins TRBV6-5 to TRBJ1-4; TCRdb's assignment of TRBD1 cannot be checked, as there is no DNA. This CDR3 comprises 16 residues. Germline V gene data show CDR1 as MNHEY and CDR2 as SVGAGI. The CDR3 region is CASSYFRDRGYEKLFF.

The chain couples TRBV7-3 to TRBJ1-6. The CDR3 covers 13 residues. Germline-derived CDR1 and CDR2 are SGHTA and FQGTGA. CDR3 protein: CASSISWGSPLHF.

The chain employs TRBV5-1 and TRBJ2-5; the TCRdb call, TRBD1, lacks DNA for checking. The germline V gene encodes CDR1 SGHRS and CDR2 YFSETQ. This CDR3 is built from 16 residues. CDR3 protein: CASSLLSGVQGQTQYF.

CDR3 sequence: CASSLAPVAGLSTDTQYF. The chain is built from TRBV5-1 and TRBJ2-3; TCRdb's D call, TRBD2, is unchecked because there is no DNA. The CDR3 sequence is 18 residues long. Germline values: CDR1 SGHRS, CDR2 YFSETQ.

The rearrangement uses TRBV6-5 and TRBJ1-1. This CDR3 has 14 residues. Germline V CDR1 and CDR2: MNHEY, SVGAGI. The CDR3 spells CASSYQFPSTEAFF.

CDR3 residues: CASSISVGLEKLFF. V and J are TRBV12-3 or TRBV12-4 and TRBJ1-4. This CDR3 has 14 residues.

The J gene is TRBJ1-2, the V gene TRBV5-1. This CDR3 contains 14 residues. Germline CDR1 is SGHRS and CDR2 is YFSETQ. The CDR3 sequence is CASSLGIANYGYTF.

The chain joins TRBV7-2 to TRBJ1-1; TCRdb's D gene call, TRBD1, goes unchecked for lack of DNA. The CDR3 contains 13 residues. Germline V CDR1 and CDR2: SGHTA, FQGNSA. The CDR3: CASSSPPNTEAFF.

J is TRBJ2-7 and V is TRBV3-1; the TCRdb call, TRBD2, lacks DNA for checking. CDR1 is LGHDT, CDR2 YNNKEL, per germline (reference sequence). The CDR3 sequence is 15 residues long. CDR3 protein: CASSQGAGPSYEQYF.

The chain employs TRBV2 and TRBJ2-1; the TCRdb call, TRBD1, lacks DNA for checking. Per germline, CDR1 SNHLY and CDR2 FYNNEI. This CDR3 region has 14 residues. CDR3 sequence: CASSLSGFYNEQFF.

The J gene is TRBJ1-1, the V gene TRBV5-4. This CDR3 contains 13 residues. Germline V gives CDR1 SGHNT, CDR2 YYREEE (reference sequence). The CDR3: CASSFGRSTEAFF. Complete variable domain (other parts from reference TRBV5-4 and TRBJ1-1): ETGVTQSPTHLIKTRGQQVTLRCSSQSGHNTVSWYQQALGQGPQFIFQYYREEENGRGNFPPRFSGLQFPNYSSELNVNALELDDSALYLCASSFGRSTEAFFGQGTRLTVV.

V gene TRBV19 combines with J gene TRBJ2-1. Germline CDR1 reads LNHDA; CDR2 reads SQIVND (reference sequence). CDR3 size: 15 residues. CDR3 loop: CASRISAGVYNEQFF.

This chain joins TRBV14 and TRBJ1-1; TCRdb reports TRBD1, a call that lacks DNA to check it against. The germline V gene has CDR1 SGHDN and CDR2 FVKESK. The CDR3 runs to 15 residues. Here the CDR3 reads CASSQDASQVTEAFF.